This T cell receptor beta chain was sequenced for a study of blood T cell repertoires in COVID-19. The CDR3 runs 16 residues. Germline-derived CDR1 and CDR2 are SGHTA and FQGNSA. V lost 4 bases and J lost 7; bases outside the gene matches: 12. Methods used by the authors: Reference gene primer amplification gave estimated nucleated cell counts. Generated by immunoSEQ multiplex PCR, the TCRdb table keeps only in-frame clones and is missing some. V and J calls and clone size are those listed in that table; D and trimming were worked out from the DNA. The data show some 120,000 clones, approximately 80% seen once.

The chain recombines TRBV7-2 with TRBJ2-5; 10 bases agree with TRBD2. This TCR derives from a man older than 75 with acute or convalescent COVID-19. Sequences were obtained from peripheral blood. CDR3 coding DNA: TGTGCCAGCAGCTCGAATAGCGGGGGGCAGTGGGCGACCCAGTACTTC. Translation: CASSSNSGGQWATQYF.